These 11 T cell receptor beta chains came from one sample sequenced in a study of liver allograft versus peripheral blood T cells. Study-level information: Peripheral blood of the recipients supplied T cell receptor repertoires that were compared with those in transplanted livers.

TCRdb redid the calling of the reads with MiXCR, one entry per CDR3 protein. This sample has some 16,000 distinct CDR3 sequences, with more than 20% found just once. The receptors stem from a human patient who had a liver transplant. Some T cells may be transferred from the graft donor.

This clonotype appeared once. CDR3 sequence (DNA): TGTGCCACCTTAGAGGAAGCCAATGAGCAGTTCTTC. It translates to CATLEEANEQFF. The V and J genes are TRBV28 and TRBJ2-1, with D unresolved. Germline-derived CDR1 and CDR2 are MDHEN and SYDVKM. Trimming stripped 10 bases from V and 6 bases from J, with 13 bases between. The CDR3 runs to 12 residues. Combining the CDR3 with reference TRBV28 and TRBJ2-1 gives the whole variable domain DVKVTQSSRYLVKRTGEKVFLECVQDMDHENMFWYRQDPGLGLRLIYFSYDVKMKEKGDIPEGYSVSREKKERFSLILESASTNQTSMYLCATLEEANEQFFGPGTRLTVL.

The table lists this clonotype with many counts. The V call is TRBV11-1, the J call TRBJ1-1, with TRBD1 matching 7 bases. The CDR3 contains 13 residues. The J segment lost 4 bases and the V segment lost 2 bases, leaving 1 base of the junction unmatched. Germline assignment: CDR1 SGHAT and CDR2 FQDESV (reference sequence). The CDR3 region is CASSLQGGTEAFF. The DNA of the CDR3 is TGTGCCAGCAGCTTACAGGGGGGCACTGAAGCTTTCTTT.

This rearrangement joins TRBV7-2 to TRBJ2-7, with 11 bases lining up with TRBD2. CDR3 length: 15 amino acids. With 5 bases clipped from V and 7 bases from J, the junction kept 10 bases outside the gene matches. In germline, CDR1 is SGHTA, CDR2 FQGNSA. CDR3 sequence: CASSPGTSGRGEQYF. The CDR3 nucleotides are TGTGCCAGCAGCCCAGGGACTAGCGGAAGGGGGGAGCAGTACTTC.

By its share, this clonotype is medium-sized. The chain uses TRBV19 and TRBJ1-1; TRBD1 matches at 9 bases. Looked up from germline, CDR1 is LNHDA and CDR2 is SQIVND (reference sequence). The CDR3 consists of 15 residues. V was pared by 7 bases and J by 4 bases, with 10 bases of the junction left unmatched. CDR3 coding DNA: TGTGCCAGTACCTTACAGGGGGCGCGGGGCACTGAAGCTTTCTTT. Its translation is CASTLQGARGTEAFF.

CDR3 DNA: TGTGCCAGCAGTGCCGTGGGCTATAGCAATCAGCCCCAGCATTTT. This sequence encodes CASSAVGYSNQPQHF. The chain links TRBV7-9 to TRBJ1-5; D is uncertain. With 6 bases removed from V and 0 bases from J, the gap between germline ends came to 12 bases. Looked up from germline, CDR1 is SEHNR and CDR2 is FQNEAQ (reference sequence). The CDR3 runs 15 residues.

The CDR3 coding sequence is TGTGCCAGCAGTCGAAGGGGCAACTACGAGCAGTACTTC. Translated: CASSRRGNYEQYF. The J gene is TRBJ2-7, the V gene TRBV6-6; possible D gene TRBD1, 5 bases. V was trimmed by 5 bases and J by 3 bases, leaving 11 bases between them. Germline CDR1 is MNHNY and CDR2 is SVGAGI (reference sequence). CDR3 size: 13 residues.

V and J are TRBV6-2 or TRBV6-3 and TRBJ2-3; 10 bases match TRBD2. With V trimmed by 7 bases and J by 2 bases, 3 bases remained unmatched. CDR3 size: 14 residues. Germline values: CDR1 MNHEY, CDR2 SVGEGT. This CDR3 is CASKSGRATDTQYF. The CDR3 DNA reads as TGTGCCAGCAAAAGCGGGAGGGCCACAGATACGCAGTATTTT.

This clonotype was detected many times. CDR3 in DNA: TGTGCCAGCAGTTACGGTTCAGGGGGCGTGGAGACCCAGTACTTC. Encoded protein: CASSYGSGGVETQYF. The chain is built from TRBV6-5 and TRBJ2-5, with 8 bases aligning to TRBD1. Germline lookup yields CDR1 MNHEY and CDR2 SVGAGI. The V and J ends lost 2 bases and 5 bases, in that order; junction bases with no gene match: 7. The CDR3 totals 15 residues.

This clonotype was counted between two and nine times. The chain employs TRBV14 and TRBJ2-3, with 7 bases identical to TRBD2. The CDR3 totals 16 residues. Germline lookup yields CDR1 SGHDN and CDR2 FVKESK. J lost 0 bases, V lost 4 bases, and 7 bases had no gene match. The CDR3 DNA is TGTGCCAGCAGCCCCCTAAGCGGGGTTAGCACAGATACGCAGTATTTT. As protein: CASSPLSGVSTDTQYF.

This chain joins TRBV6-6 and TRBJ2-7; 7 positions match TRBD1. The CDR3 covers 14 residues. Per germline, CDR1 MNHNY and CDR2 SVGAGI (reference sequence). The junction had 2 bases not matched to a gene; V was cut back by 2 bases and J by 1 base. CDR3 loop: CASSYGRGSYEQYF. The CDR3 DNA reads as TGTGCCAGCAGTTACGGCAGGGGGTCCTACGAGCAGTACTTC.

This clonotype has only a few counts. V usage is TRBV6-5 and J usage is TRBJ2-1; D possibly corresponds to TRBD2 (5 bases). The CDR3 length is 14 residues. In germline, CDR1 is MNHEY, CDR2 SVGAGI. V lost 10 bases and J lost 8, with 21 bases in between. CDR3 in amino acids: CATREGPTIDEQFF. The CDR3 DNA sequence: TGTGCCACCCGCGAGGGCCCAACGATCGATGAGCAGTTCTTC.